This record covers a single TCR beta chain. Its antigen is not identified. The junction departs from the called germline gene at one end, perhaps through a read error. These data are taken from a study of blood T cells in healthy people across ages. This CDR3 region has 15 residues. Germline V gene data show CDR1 as SGHDT and CDR2 as YYEEEE. Primed by a sample-barcoded 5' primer and a J-beta primer mix, a second PCR proceeded for roughly 6 to 12 cycles. TCRdb processed the 5' RACE reads anew with MiXCR; each CDR3 protein has one entry. The sample has about 760,000 distinct CDR3 sequences, around 25% seen once. Points from the study as a whole: A greater number of naive CD4+ cells and higher diversity distinguished long-lived donors from aged donors. Per million T cells, TCR beta diversity dropped about linearly as age rose. For the donors, CMV status was unknown and possibly confounded expanded clonotype changes.

These data were also filed under a second study, of T cells of mothers and their children.

This receptor was obtained from a boy aged 10-17 years in good health. The rearrangement joins TRBV5-6 to TRBJ2-1; D is undetermined. The specimen was blood. The CDR3 nucleotides are TGTGCCAGCAGCTTGGACCCCTCCTCCTCCAATGAGCAGTTCTTC. The encoded protein is CASSLDPSSSNEQFF.